The rows below give T cell receptor beta chains drawn from one sample of a study of T-cell reconstitution after alpha-beta-depleted transplantation in children. TCRdb itself ran the PCR reads through MiXCR, one entry per CDR3 protein. The sample lists around 600,000 distinct CDR3 sequences, roughly 23% occurring once. Sequenced here: PBMCs, mostly from graft donor cells, sampled 360 days after TCRalphabeta/CD19-depleted stem cell transplant. These receptors were obtained from a boy less than two years old who had a stem cell transplant for acute myeloid leukemia, so the T cells may come from the graft donor. Both conserved end residues are part of each CDR3. A D gene is named only where the DNA matches it firmly. Clone sizes are given selectively: once, few, many, or a class where the clone is expanded.

D: NA; V: TRBV25-1; J: TRBJ1-2; size: many; CDR3: CASSPGQAYGYTF; DNA: TGTGCCAGCAGTCCGGGTCAGGCCTATGGCTACACCTTC
D: NA; V: TRBV6-6; J: TRBJ1-1; size: few; CDR3: CASTLEAFF; DNA: TGTGCCAGCACCCTTGAAGCTTTCTTT
D: TRBD2; V: TRBV12-3/TRBV12-4; J: TRBJ2-7; size: few; CDR3: CASSRIAGRPLEQYF; DNA: TGTGCCAGCAGCCGTATAGCGGGGCGCCCCCTCGAGCAGTACTTC
D: TRBD2; V: TRBV20-1; J: TRBJ2-3; size: few; CDR3: CSAPAPWAGGLSSDTQYF; DNA: TGCAGTGCTCCAGCGCCCTGGGCGGGGGGTCTTTCTTCAGATACGCAGTATTTT
D: TRBD1; V: TRBV15; J: TRBJ2-1; size: many; CDR3: CATSPRGQGVNEQFF; DNA: TGTGCCACCAGCCCTCGTGGACAGGGGGTCAATGAGCAGTTCTTC
D: TRBD1; V: TRBV20-1; J: TRBJ2-5; size: few; CDR3: CSARDVGTGKRSQYF; DNA: TGCAGTGCTAGAGATGTGGGGACAGGGAAGAGATCCCAGTACTTC
D: NA; V: TRBV21-1; J: TRBJ2-1; size: NA; CDR3: CASSMDIGPGNEQFF; DNA: TGTGCCAGCAGCATGGATATTGGCCCGGGTAATGAGCAGTTCTTC
D: TRBD2; V: TRBV4-2; J: TRBJ2-2; size: few; CDR3: CASSSSSGVTGELFF; DNA: TGTGCCAGCAGCTCAAGTAGCGGGGTCACCGGGGAGCTGTTTTTT
D: TRBD2; V: TRBV12-3/TRBV12-4; J: TRBJ2-7; size: few; CDR3: CASSLGLAGGYEQYF; DNA: TGTGCCAGCAGTCTCGGACTAGCGGGGGGGTACGAGCAGTACTTC
D: TRBD1; V: TRBV20-1; J: TRBJ2-2; size: NA; CDR3: CSARARGDRGYGELFF; DNA: TGCAGTGCTAGAGCCCGGGGGGACAGGGGGTACGGGGAGCTGTTTTTT
D: TRBD1; V: TRBV27; J: TRBJ2-7; size: few; CDR3: CASSTGVEQYF; DNA: TGTGCCAGCAGCACAGGGGTCGAGCAGTACTTC
D: NA; V: TRBV20-1; J: TRBJ2-2; size: NA; CDR3: CSARGPTDTNTGELFF; DNA: TGCAGTGCTAGAGGCCCAACAGACACTAACACCGGGGAGCTGTTTTTT
D: TRBD2; V: TRBV14; J: TRBJ2-4; size: many; CDR3: CASSPRLAGVLSKNIQYF; DNA: TGTGCCAGCAGCCCCCGACTAGCGGGGGTTTTATCCAAAAACATTCAGTACTTC
D: NA; V: TRBV3-1; J: TRBJ2-5; size: many; CDR3: CASSQEGLLQETQYF; DNA: TGTGCCAGCAGCCAAGAAGGGCTTTTGCAAGAGACCCAGTACTTC
D: NA; V: TRBV12-3/TRBV12-4; J: TRBJ2-3; size: few; CDR3: CASMGSDTTTDTQYF; DNA: TGTGCCAGCATGGGAAGCGATACGACCACAGATACGCAGTATTTT
D: TRBD1; V: TRBV15; J: TRBJ1-1; size: few; CDR3: CATGDRGRLAFF; DNA: TGTGCCACCGGGGACAGGGGAAGATTAGCTTTCTTT
D: NA; V: TRBV20-1; J: TRBJ2-5; size: few; CDR3: CSARDPWGAVPQETQYF; DNA: TGCAGTGCTAGAGATCCTTGGGGCGCCGTCCCCCAAGAGACCCAGTACTTC
D: NA; V: TRBV29-1; J: TRBJ2-5; size: few; CDR3: CSVDGMETQYF; DNA: TGCAGCGTCGATGGTATGGAGACCCAGTACTTC
D: TRBD2; V: TRBV20-1; J: TRBJ2-1; size: many; CDR3: CSAFLAGGPNEQFF; DNA: TGCAGTGCTTTCTTGGCGGGGGGGCCAAATGAGCAGTTCTTC
D: TRBD2; V: TRBV6-2/TRBV6-3; J: TRBJ2-3; size: many; CDR3: CASSNPGLPTDTQYF; DNA: TGTGCCAGCAGTAACCCGGGACTACCCACAGATACGCAGTATTTT
D: TRBD1; V: TRBV12-3/TRBV12-4; J: TRBJ2-7; size: NA; CDR3: CASSSYTGGVYEQYF; DNA: TGTGCCAGCAGTTCTTACACAGGGGGTGTCTACGAGCAGTACTTC
D: NA; V: TRBV4-1; J: TRBJ1-2; size: once; CDR3: CASSQDPGYYGYTF; DNA: TGCGCCAGCAGCCAAGATCCAGGGTACTATGGCTACACCTTC
D: TRBD2; V: TRBV5-1; J: TRBJ2-5; size: NA; CDR3: CAGSRLAGNQETQYF; DNA: TGCGCCGGCAGCCGGCTAGCGGGGAACCAAGAGACCCAGTACTTC
D: NA; V: TRBV10-3; J: TRBJ2-3; size: NA; CDR3: CAISEHSSTDTQYF; DNA: TGTGCCATCAGTGAGCACTCGAGCACAGATACGCAGTATTTT
D: NA; V: TRBV29-1; J: TRBJ2-7; size: few; CDR3: CSVESTGLSGQYF; DNA: TGCAGCGTTGAAAGTACCGGACTTAGTGGGCAGTACTTC
D: NA; V: TRBV29-1; J: TRBJ1-1; size: many; CDR3: CSVGTAEAFF; DNA: TGCAGCGTTGGGACAGCAGAGGCTTTCTTT
D: NA; V: TRBV12-3/TRBV12-4; J: TRBJ1-4; size: NA; CDR3: CASSFEREKLFF; DNA: TGTGCCAGCAGTTTTGAACGAGAAAAACTGTTTTTT
D: TRBD2; V: TRBV6-5; J: TRBJ2-7; size: NA; CDR3: CASSYGFSGRAYEQYF; DNA: TGTGCCAGCAGTTACGGGTTTAGCGGGCGGGCCTACGAGCAGTACTTC
D: TRBD1; V: TRBV18; J: TRBJ1-1; size: NA; CDR3: CASSPARQGAEAFF; DNA: TGTGCCAGCTCACCTGCCCGACAGGGAGCTGAAGCTTTCTTT
D: NA; V: TRBV29-1; J: TRBJ1-2; size: few; CDR3: CRRGRIYGYTF; DNA: TGCAGGAGGGGACGGATCTATGGCTACACCTTC
D: TRBD1; V: TRBV6-1; J: TRBJ2-7; size: NA; CDR3: CASSWGQGASYEQYF; DNA: TGTGCCAGCTCCTGGGGACAGGGGGCTTCCTACGAGCAGTACTTC